Listed below are T cell receptor beta chains from one sample, sequenced in a study of molecular identifiers for immune sequencing clone quantification. From the PCR reads, TCRdb called clonotypes with MiXCR, one entry per CDR3 protein. The profile covers 550,000 to 750,000 distinct CDR3 sequences, with around 20% appearing a single time and around 0.86% taken by the ten largest. The sample was naive CD8+ T cells from blood, with Jurkat cell RNA spiked in. Source of these receptors: a human donor in good health. Some libraries in this study had Jurkat cell RNA spiked in. CDR3s include the opening cysteine and the closing phenylalanine or tryptophan. A D gene is named only where the DNA matches it firmly. For some rows the clone size is stated as once, few or many, or as a class when expanded; others skip it.

>TRBJ1-1|15|TRBD1|TRBV19|few
TGTGCCAGTAGTATAGGACAGGGGCAAGACACTGAAGCTTTCTTT
CASSIGQGQDTEAFF
>TRBJ2-3|17|TRBD2|TRBV12-3/TRBV12-4|many
TGTGCCAGCAGTTTGGAAATTATTAGCGGGAGCACAGATACGCAGTATTTT
CASSLEIISGSTDTQYF
>TRBJ2-7|12|.|TRBV6-2/TRBV6-3|many
TGTGCCAGCAGTTACTACAGTAGCGAGCAGTACTTC
CASSYYSSEQYF
>TRBJ2-1|13|.|TRBV30|.
TGTGCCTGGAGTCGAGAGGGGCGCAATGAGCAGTTCTTC
CAWSREGRNEQFF
>TRBJ2-6|15|.|TRBV28|many
TGTGCCAGCAGTTTTAGCGTCACCGGGGCCAACGTCCTGACTTTC
CASSFSVTGANVLTF
>TRBJ2-3|13|.|TRBV9|many
TGTGCCAGCAGCGCTGGCGGGGAAGATACGCAGTATTTT
CASSAGGEDTQYF
>TRBJ1-5|14|.|TRBV6-6|many
TGTGCCAGCACCCACTTAGGGGGGCATCAGCCCCAGCATTTT
CASTHLGGHQPQHF
>TRBJ2-1|14|TRBD2|TRBV7-3|many
TGTGCCAGCAGCTCAGGCGCTAGCGGGGGTGAGCAGTTCTTC
CASSSGASGGEQFF
>TRBJ2-1|12|.|TRBV29-1|many
TGCAGCGTTGTGGTAGGATACAATGAGCAGTTCTTC
CSVVVGYNEQFF
>TRBJ2-2|16|TRBD1|TRBV6-2/TRBV6-3|many
TGTGCCAGCAGTTCTCCCGGACAGGGGTTGACCGGGGAGCTGTTTTTT
CASSSPGQGLTGELFF
>TRBJ2-1|16|.|TRBV24-1|many
TGTGCCACCAGTGATCCACAGGCTCTTGGGGACAATGAGCAGTTCTTC
CATSDPQALGDNEQFF
>TRBJ1-1|12|.|TRBV7-6|many
TGTGCCAGCAGCTCGGGGACATTTGGAGCTTTCTTT
CASSSGTFGAFF
>TRBJ1-1|15|.|TRBV7-3|many
TGTGCCAGCAGCTTAATGGGCAGATCGAACACTGAAGCTTTCTTT
CASSLMGRSNTEAFF
>TRBJ2-3|14|TRBD2|TRBV20-1|many
TGCAGTGCTAGAAGCGGGATAAGCACAGATACGCAGTATTTT
CSARSGISTDTQYF
>TRBJ1-5|15|.|TRBV19|many
TGTGCCAGTAGTATAGTTGGACTTGGCAATCAGCCCCAGCATTTT
CASSIVGLGNQPQHF